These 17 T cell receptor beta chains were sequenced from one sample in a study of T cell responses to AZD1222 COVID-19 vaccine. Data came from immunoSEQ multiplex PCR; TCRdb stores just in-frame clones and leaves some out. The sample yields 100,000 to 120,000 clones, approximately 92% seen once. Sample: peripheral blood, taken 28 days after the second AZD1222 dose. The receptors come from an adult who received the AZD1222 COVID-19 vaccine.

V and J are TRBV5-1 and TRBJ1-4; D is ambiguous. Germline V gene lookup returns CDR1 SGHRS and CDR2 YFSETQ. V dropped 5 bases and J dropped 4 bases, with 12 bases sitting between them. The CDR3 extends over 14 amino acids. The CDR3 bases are TGCGCCAGCAGTCGAACCGGGGTTAATGAAAAACTGTTTTTT. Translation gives CASSRTGVNEKLFF. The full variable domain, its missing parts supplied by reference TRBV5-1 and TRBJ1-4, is KAGVTQTPRYLIKTRGQQVTLSCSPISGHRSVSWYQQTPGQGLQFLFEYFSETQRNKGNFPGRFSGRQFSNSRSEMNVSTLELGDSALYLCASSRTGVNEKLFFGSGTQLSVL.

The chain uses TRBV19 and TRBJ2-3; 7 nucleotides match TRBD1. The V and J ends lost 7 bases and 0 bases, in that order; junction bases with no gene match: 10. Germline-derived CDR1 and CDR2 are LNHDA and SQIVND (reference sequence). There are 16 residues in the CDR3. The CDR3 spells CASKSRTGASTDTQYF. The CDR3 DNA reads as TGTGCCAGTAAATCCAGGACAGGAGCTAGCACAGATACGCAGTATTTT.

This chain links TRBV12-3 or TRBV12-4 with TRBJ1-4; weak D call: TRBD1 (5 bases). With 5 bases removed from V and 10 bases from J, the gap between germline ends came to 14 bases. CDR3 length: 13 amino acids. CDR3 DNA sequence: TGTGCCAGCAGTACCGGGACTAAAGGAAAACTGTTTTTT. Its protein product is CASSTGTKGKLFF.

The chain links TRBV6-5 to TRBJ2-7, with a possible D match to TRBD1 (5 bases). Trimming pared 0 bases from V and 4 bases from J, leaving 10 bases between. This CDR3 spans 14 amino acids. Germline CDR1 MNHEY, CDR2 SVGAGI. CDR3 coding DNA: TGTGCCAGCAGTTACTCGACAGTGGCGTACGAGCAGTACTTC. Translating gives CASSYSTVAYEQYF.

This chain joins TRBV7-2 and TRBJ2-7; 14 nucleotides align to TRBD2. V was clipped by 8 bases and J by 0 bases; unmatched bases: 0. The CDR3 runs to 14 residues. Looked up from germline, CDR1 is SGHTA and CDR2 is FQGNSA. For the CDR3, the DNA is TGTGCCAGCGGACTAGCGGGGGGCTCCTACGAGCAGTACTTC. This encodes CASGLAGGSYEQYF. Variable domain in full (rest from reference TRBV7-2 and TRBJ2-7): GAGVSQSPSNKVTEKGKDVELRCDPISGHTALYWYRQSLGQGLEFLIYFQGNSAPDKSGLPSDRFSAERTGGSVSTLTIQRTQQEDSAVYLCASGLAGGSYEQYFGPGTRLTVT.

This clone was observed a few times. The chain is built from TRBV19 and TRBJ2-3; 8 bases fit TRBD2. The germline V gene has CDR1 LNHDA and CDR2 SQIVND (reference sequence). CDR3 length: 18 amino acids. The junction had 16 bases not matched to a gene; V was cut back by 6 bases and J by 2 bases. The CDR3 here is CASRSTWARGGPTDTQYF. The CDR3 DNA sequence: TGTGCCAGTAGAAGTACCTGGGCTCGGGGGGGCCCCACAGATACGCAGTATTTT.

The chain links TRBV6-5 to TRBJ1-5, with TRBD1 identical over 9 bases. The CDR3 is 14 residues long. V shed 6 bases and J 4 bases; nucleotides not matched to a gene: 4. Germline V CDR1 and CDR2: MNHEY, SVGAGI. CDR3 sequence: CASRTGGRNQPQHF. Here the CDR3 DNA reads TGTGCCAGCAGAACAGGGGGCAGAAATCAGCCCCAGCATTTT.

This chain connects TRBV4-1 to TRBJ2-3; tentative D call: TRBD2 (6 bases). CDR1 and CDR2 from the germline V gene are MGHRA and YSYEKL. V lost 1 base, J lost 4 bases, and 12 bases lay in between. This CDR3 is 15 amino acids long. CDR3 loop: CASSQVASEADTQYF. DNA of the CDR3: TGCGCCAGCAGCCAAGTTGCTAGCGAGGCAGATACGCAGTATTTT.

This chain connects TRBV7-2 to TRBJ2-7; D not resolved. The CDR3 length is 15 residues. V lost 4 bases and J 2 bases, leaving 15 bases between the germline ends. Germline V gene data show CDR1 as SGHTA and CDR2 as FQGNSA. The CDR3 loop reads CASSSSLLLAYEQYF. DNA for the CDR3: TGTGCCAGCAGCTCATCCTTGTTACTTGCCTACGAGCAGTACTTC.

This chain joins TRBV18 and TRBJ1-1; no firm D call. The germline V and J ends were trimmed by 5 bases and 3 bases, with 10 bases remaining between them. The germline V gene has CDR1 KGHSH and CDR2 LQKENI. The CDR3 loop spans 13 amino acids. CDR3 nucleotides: TGTGCCAGCTCAACCTTTCCCGACACTGAAGCTTTCTTT. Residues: CASSTFPDTEAFF.

CDR3 sequence reads: CASSLNSPSGTGELFF. DNA for the CDR3: TGTGCCAGCTCATTAAATTCCCCCTCGGGAACCGGGGAGCTGTTTTTT. This chain links TRBV18 with TRBJ2-2; D might be TRBD2 (5 bases). The germline V and J ends were trimmed by 5 bases and 5 bases, with 18 bases remaining between them. Germline values: CDR1 KGHSH, CDR2 LQKENI. This CDR3 region has 16 residues.

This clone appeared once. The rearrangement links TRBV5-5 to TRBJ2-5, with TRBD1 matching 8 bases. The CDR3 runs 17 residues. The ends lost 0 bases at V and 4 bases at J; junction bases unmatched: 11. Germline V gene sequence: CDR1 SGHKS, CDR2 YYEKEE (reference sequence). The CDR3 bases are TGTGCCAGCAGCTTGGCCATGGTGACAGGGGCGGGAGAGACCCAGTACTTC. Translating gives CASSLAMVTGAGETQYF.

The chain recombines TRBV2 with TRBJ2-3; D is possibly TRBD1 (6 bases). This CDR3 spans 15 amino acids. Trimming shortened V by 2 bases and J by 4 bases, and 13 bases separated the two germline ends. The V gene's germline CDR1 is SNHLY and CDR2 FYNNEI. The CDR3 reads CASSEQGLSSDTQYF. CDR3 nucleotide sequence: TGTGCCAGCAGTGAACAGGGGTTAAGCTCAGATACGCAGTATTTT.

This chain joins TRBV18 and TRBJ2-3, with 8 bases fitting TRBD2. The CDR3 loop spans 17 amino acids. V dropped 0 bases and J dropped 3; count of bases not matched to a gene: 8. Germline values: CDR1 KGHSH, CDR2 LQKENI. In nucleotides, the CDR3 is TGTGCCAGCTCACCACCGTCTAGCGGGCGAGAGACAGATACGCAGTATTTT. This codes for CASSPPSSGRETDTQYF.

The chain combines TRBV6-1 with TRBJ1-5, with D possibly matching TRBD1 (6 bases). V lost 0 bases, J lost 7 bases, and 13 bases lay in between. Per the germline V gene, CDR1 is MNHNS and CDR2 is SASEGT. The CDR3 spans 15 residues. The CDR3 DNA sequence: TGTGCCAGCAGTGAAGCGGCAGGGGCTGGGCAGCCCCAGCATTTT. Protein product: CASSEAAGAGQPQHF.

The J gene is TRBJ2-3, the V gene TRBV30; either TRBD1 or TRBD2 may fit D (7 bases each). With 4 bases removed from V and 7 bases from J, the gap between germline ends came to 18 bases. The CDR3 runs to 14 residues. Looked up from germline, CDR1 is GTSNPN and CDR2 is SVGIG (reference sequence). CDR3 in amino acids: CAWTNLQGGNTQYF. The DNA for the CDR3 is TGTGCCTGGACCAACCTTCAGGGGGGGAATACGCAGTATTTT.

CDR3 in amino acids: CASSVQGYNEQFF. CDR3 coding DNA: TGTGCCAGCAGCGTACAGGGTTACAATGAGCAGTTCTTC. This chain links TRBV9 with TRBJ2-1; TRBD1 is a possible D gene (5 bases). The V and J ends lost 1 base and 4 bases respectively, with 6 bases between them. The CDR3 sequence is 13 residues long. Looked up from germline, CDR1 is SGDLS and CDR2 is YYNGEE. Complete variable domain (other parts from reference TRBV9 and TRBJ2-1): DSGVTQTPKHLITATGQRVTLRCSPRSGDLSVYWYQQSLDQGLQFLIQYYNGEERAKGNILERFSAQQFPDLHSELNLSSLELGDSALYFCASSVQGYNEQFFGPGTRLTVL.